These 6 T cell receptor beta chains came from one sample sequenced in a study of OX40 agonist ivuxolimab in advanced cancers. Only in-frame clones appear in the TCRdb table, and some are missing; sequencing was by immunoSEQ multiplex PCR. The sample has under 100,000 clones, roughly 87% seen once; the top ten hold approximately 0.36%. This specimen consisted of CD4+ or CD8+ T cells sorted from blood, obtained in a trial of the OX40 agonist ivuxolimab. All receptors come from an adult with an advanced solid tumor such as melanoma, head and neck, liver or kidney cancer.

The V and J genes are TRBV9 and TRBJ1-2; 8 bases agree with TRBD1. Trimming cost V 3 bases and J 8 bases; bases outside gene matches: 15. Germline CDR1 and CDR2: SGDLS and YYNGEE. The CDR3 is 16 residues long. The CDR3 coding sequence is TGTGCCAGCAGCGGATTATGGACAGGGAAGACTGGCGGCTACACCTTC. Its protein product is CASSGLWTGKTGGYTF.

This chain uses TRBV18 with TRBJ2-1, with D unclear. The CDR3 has 14 amino acids. The V end was cut by 2 bases, the J end by 2 bases, with 7 bases between. Germline loops: CDR1 KGHSH, CDR2 LQKENI. This chain's CDR3 is CASSPFTPYNEQFF. CDR3 bases: TGTGCCAGCTCACCATTTACGCCCTACAATGAGCAGTTCTTC.

V and J are TRBV5-4 and TRBJ1-3; possible D gene TRBD1, 6 bases. Trimming shortened V by 4 bases and J by 7 bases, and 12 bases separated the two germline ends. The length of the CDR3 is 13 residues. Germline CDR1 SGHNT, CDR2 YYREEE (reference sequence). CDR3 in DNA: TGTGCCAGCAGCCTGGACAGCAGGAACACCATATATTTT. This gives the protein CASSLDSRNTIYF.

The V gene is TRBV4-3, the J gene TRBJ2-1; 10 positions match TRBD2. V shed 1 base and J 6 bases; nucleotides not matched to a gene: 0. Germline-derived CDR1 and CDR2 are LGHNA and YSLEER. This CDR3 is 14 amino acids long. The CDR3 nucleotides are TGCGCCAGCAGCCAAGGACTAGCGGGCAATGAGCAGTTCTTC. Protein sequence: CASSQGLAGNEQFF.

The chain links TRBV7-2 to TRBJ2-1; possibly TRBD1 for D (5 bases). Per the germline V gene, CDR1 is SGHTA and CDR2 is FQGNSA. Trimming removed 1 base from V and 1 base from J, with 8 bases in between. The CDR3 spans 15 residues. DNA for the CDR3: TGTGCCAGCAGCTTAGACCAGGGTTCCTACAATGAGCAGTTCTTC. This codes for CASSLDQGSYNEQFF.

The chain employs TRBV6-5 and TRBJ2-7, with 13 nucleotides matching TRBD2. V was clipped by 10 bases and J by 6 bases; unmatched bases: 3. This CDR3 region has 12 residues. CDR1 is MNHEY, CDR2 SVGAGI, per germline. The CDR3 sequence: CATRLAGGEQYF. CDR3 DNA: TGTGCCACCCGACTAGCGGGAGGCGAGCAGTACTTC.